This TCR beta chain was sequenced for a study of molecular identifiers for immune sequencing clone quantification. Study context: In replicates, RNA from roughly 18,000 or 92,000 naive CD8 cells was split five ways, four sequenced.

CDR3 length: 14 residues. Libraries from naive CD8 cells were generated from around 18,000 to 910,000 sorted cells (with 10%, 30% or 50% RNA). Turning to this clonotype: A junction boundary mismatches the germline segment, possibly from a read error.

TCR libraries were built in bulk with a published protocol and specific TCR primers. Using its own MiXCR run on the PCR reads, TCRdb lists one record per CDR3 protein. The data contain hundreds of thousands of distinct CDR3 sequences, just under 20% of them seen just once; the ten biggest clones take up roughly 0.83%. The sample comprised naive CD8+ T cells from blood, with Jurkat cell RNA spiked in. Subset indicated: FACS-sorted CD8+CD4-CCR7+CD45RA+ naive T cells. The J gene is TRBJ2-1, the V gene TRBV12-3 or TRBV12-4; D is undetermined. This clonotype was sampled from a human donor in good health. Some libraries in this study had Jurkat cell RNA spiked in. The CDR3: CASGRAATYNELFF. The CDR3 region has the DNA TGTGCCAGCGGACGGGCTGCCACCTACAATGAGCTGTTCTTC.